These 3 T cell receptor beta chains came from one sample sequenced in a study of OX40 agonist ivuxolimab in advanced cancers. Sequencing used immunoSEQ multiplex PCR; TCRdb keeps in-frame clones, though not all of them. The sample has tens of thousands of clones, 75% to 95% seen once. This specimen consisted of CD4+ or CD8+ T cells sorted from blood, obtained in a trial of the OX40 agonist ivuxolimab. These TCRs come from an adult with an advanced solid tumor such as melanoma, head and neck, liver or kidney cancer.

The CDR3 loop reads CASSFLTEQYF. CDR3 coding DNA: TGTGCCAGCAGTTTCCTCACCGAGCAGTACTTC. The J gene is TRBJ2-7, the V gene TRBV28; D remains ambiguous. Deletions cut 3 bases from V and 6 bases from J, with 6 bases between. CDR3 size: 11 residues. Germline assignment: CDR1 MDHEN and CDR2 SYDVKM. Supplemented by reference TRBV28 and TRBJ2-7, the full variable domain reads DVKVTQSSRYLVKRTGEKVFLECVQDMDHENMFWYRQDPGLGLRLIYFSYDVKMKEKGDIPEGYSVSREKKERFSLILESASTNQTSMYLCASSFLTEQYFGPGTRLTVT.

This rearrangement joins TRBV19 to TRBJ2-7; 8 bases match TRBD1. CDR1 is LNHDA and CDR2 is SQIVND in the germline V gene (reference sequence). The CDR3 totals 14 residues. V lost 3 bases and J lost 4; bases outside the gene matches: 5. The chain's CDR3 is CASSIGTGGYEQYF. DNA of the CDR3: TGTGCCAGTAGTATTGGTACAGGGGGTTACGAGCAGTACTTC.

V gene TRBV28 combines with J gene TRBJ2-7, with D unresolved. V lost 5 bases and J lost 1, with 6 bases in between. Looked up from germline, CDR1 is MDHEN and CDR2 is SYDVKM. This CDR3 comprises 12 residues. DNA for the CDR3: TGTGCCAGCAGTGTCCCTTCCTACGAGCAGTACTTC. Protein product: CASSVPSYEQYF.